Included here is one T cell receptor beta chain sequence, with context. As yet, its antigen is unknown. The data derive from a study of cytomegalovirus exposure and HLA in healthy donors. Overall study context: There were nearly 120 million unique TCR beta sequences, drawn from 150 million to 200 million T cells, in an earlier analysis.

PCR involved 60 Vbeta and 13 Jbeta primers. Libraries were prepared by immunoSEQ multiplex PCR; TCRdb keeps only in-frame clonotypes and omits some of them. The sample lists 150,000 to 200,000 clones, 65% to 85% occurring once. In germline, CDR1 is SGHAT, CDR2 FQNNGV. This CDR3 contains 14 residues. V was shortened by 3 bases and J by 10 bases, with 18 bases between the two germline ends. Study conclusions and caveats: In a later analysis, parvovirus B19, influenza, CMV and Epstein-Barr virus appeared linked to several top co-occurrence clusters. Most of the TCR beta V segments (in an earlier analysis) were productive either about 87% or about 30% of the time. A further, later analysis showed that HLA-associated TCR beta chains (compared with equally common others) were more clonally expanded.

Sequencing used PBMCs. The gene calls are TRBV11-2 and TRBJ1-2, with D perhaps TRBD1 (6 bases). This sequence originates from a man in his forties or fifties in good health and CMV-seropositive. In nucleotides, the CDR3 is TGTGCCAGCAGCTTTGGGACATCACTTCCAGACTACACCTTC. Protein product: CASSFGTSLPDYTF.